This TCR beta chain was sequenced in a study of identical twins. Study-wide results and caveats: For monozygotic twins, models underestimated out-of-frame TCR alpha sharing.

There are 17 residues in the CDR3. Germline CDR1 and CDR2: LGHNA and YSLEER. The J segment lost 4 bases and the V segment lost 1 base, leaving 7 bases of the junction unmatched. Each CDR3 protein is one row after TCRdb ran MiXCR on the 5' RACE reads. This sample has fewer than 900,000 distinct CDR3 sequences, with around 20% found just once. This clonotype appeared a few times. Its matching antigen is unknown. These data also featured in a second study, about T cells expressing NK-cell markers.

The source is a woman aged 18 to 35 in good health. Sequencing was performed on PBMCs. This chain uses TRBV4-3 with TRBJ2-1; 10 nucleotides match TRBD2. The CDR3 spells CASSQAPRSGRYNEQFF. The CDR3 coding sequence is TGCGCCAGCAGCCAAGCTCCGCGTAGCGGGAGGTACAATGAGCAGTTCTTC.